This T cell receptor (beta chain) was sequenced in a study of shared clonotypes between healthy human individuals. Cells designated naive CD8 were CD45RO-negative and were positively selected for CCR7, with terminally differentiated effector memory CD45RA+ cells excluded. Study-wide results and caveats: The study's rarefaction showed incomplete sorted-subset sequencing despite large depth.

Trimming took 5 bases from V and 3 from J; bases not matched to a gene: 25. The CDR3 length is 22 residues. CDR1 is SGHVS, CDR2 FQNEAQ, per germline. Per the study methods: For the immunoSEQ data, sequences were junction-only without quality scores, so filtering differed. Sequencing used immunoSEQ multiplex PCR; TCRdb keeps in-frame clones, though not all of them. The V and J calls and clone size are taken from that table; D and trimming were inferred from the DNA. The sample lists under 2,000,000 clones, about 94% seen once, with roughly 1.2% in the top ten. Points on this clone: Its antigen is as yet unknown.

The chain carries TRBV7-8 and TRBJ2-3, with TRBD2 matching 11 bases. The specimen was naive CD8+ T cells sorted from blood. This TCR was sampled from a man aged 18-30 years in good health. The CDR3 here is CASSIRGLAVQIRGSGTDTQYF. The DNA of the CDR3 is TGTGCCAGCAGCATCCGGGGACTAGCGGTACAGATACGGGGTAGCGGTACAGATACGCAGTATTTT.